These 9 T cell receptor beta chains were all obtained from the same sample, sequenced in a study of early T cells in non-severe SARS-CoV-2 infection. In TCRdb, the 5' RACE reads were re-called with MiXCR into one record per CDR3 protein. The sample lists about 71,000 distinct CDR3 sequences; roughly 15% were seen once. The sample here was whole blood, taken at baseline. The receptors originated from an adult who was a healthcare worker with PCR-confirmed SARS-CoV-2 infection or an uninfected control (not recorded which).

This rearrangement joins TRBV20-1 to TRBJ2-7; TRBD1 is a possible D gene (7 bases). This CDR3 has 14 amino acids. Trimming took 3 bases from V and 5 from J, leaving 17 bases between them. Germline V gives CDR1 DFQATT, CDR2 SNEGSKA (reference sequence). DNA of the CDR3: TGCAGTGCTAGGGACAGGACGCGGGATCACGAGCAGTACTTC. Amino acid sequence: CSARDRTRDHEQYF.

This clonotype was seen a handful of times. The rearrangement links TRBV12-3 or TRBV12-4 to TRBJ1-2; 7 bases line up with TRBD1. V gave up 2 bases and J gave up 4 bases; unmatched junction bases: 4. This CDR3 is 14 amino acids long. The CDR3 protein is CASSLQGGGYGYTF. The CDR3 DNA sequence: TGTGCCAGCAGTTTACAGGGGGGCGGCTATGGCTACACCTTC.

A few counts support this clonotype. The chain uses TRBV7-3 and TRBJ1-6; 7 bases line up with TRBD1. The CDR3 is made up of 15 amino acids. With V trimmed by 0 bases and J by 10 bases, 6 bases remained unmatched. The V gene's germline CDR1 is SGHTA and CDR2 FQGTGA. The CDR3 reads CASSLTSGTESPLHF. For the CDR3, the DNA is TGTGCCAGCAGCTTAACGTCGGGGACAGAGTCACCCCTCCACTTT.

The chain recombines TRBV5-1 with TRBJ2-7; 8 bases are a match to TRBD1. Germline V gene data show CDR1 as SGHRS and CDR2 as YFSETQ. J was trimmed by 5 bases and V by 4 bases; bases with no gene match: 11. This CDR3 is built from 15 residues. The CDR3 DNA reads TGCGCCAGCAGCCGTAGGGGACAGGAAAAGGACGAGCAGTACTTC. It is translated as CASSRRGQEKDEQYF.

This clonotype has a count of ten or more. CDR3 loop: CASSLEGGSGYTF. CDR3 DNA sequence: TGTGCCAGCAGTTTAGAAGGGGGGTCCGGCTACACCTTC. The V call is TRBV12-3 or TRBV12-4, the J call TRBJ1-2, with D maybe TRBD1 (6 bases). This CDR3 has 13 residues. Trimming took off 1 base at V and 8 bases at J, with 11 bases between the two ends.

This chain links TRBV20-1 with TRBJ1-6; D may be TRBD1 (6 bases). Trimming removed 6 bases at V and 8 bases at J, with 20 bases between. CDR3 length: 15 residues. Germline V gives CDR1 DFQATT, CDR2 SNEGSKA (reference sequence). The CDR3 reads CSAYPEQGGYSPLHF. The CDR3 DNA is TGCAGTGCGTACCCTGAACAGGGAGGATATTCACCCCTCCACTTT.

This clonotype has more than one count but fewer than ten. V usage is TRBV28 and J usage is TRBJ1-1; weak D call: TRBD1 (6 bases). Germline loops: CDR1 MDHEN, CDR2 SYDVKM. CDR3 length: 12 residues. Trimming removed 5 bases at V and 6 bases at J, with 10 bases between. CDR3 loop: CASSPQGAEAFF. The CDR3 DNA reads as TGTGCCAGCAGTCCACAGGGAGCTGAAGCTTTCTTT.

A few counts support this clonotype. The gene calls are TRBV7-9 and TRBJ2-2, with 7 bases matching TRBD1. CDR1 is SEHNR and CDR2 is FQNEAQ in the germline V gene (reference sequence). Trimming at V came to 8 bases and at J to 5 bases, leaving 14 bases not matched to a gene. The CDR3 is 16 amino acids. CDR3 protein: CASVPTGTALTGELFF. For the CDR3, the DNA is TGTGCCAGCGTCCCGACCGGGACAGCGCTGACCGGGGAGCTGTTTTTT. The full variable domain, completed using reference TRBV7-9 and TRBJ2-2, is DTGVSQNPRHKITKRGQNVTFRCDPISEHNRLYWYRQTLGQGPEFLTYFQNEAQLEKSRLLSDRFSAERPKGSFSTLEIQRTEQGDSAMYLCASVPTGTALTGELFFGEGSRLTVL.

J is TRBJ1-2 and V is TRBV12-3 or TRBV12-4, with D perhaps matching TRBD1 (5 bases). The CDR3 is 15 amino acids. Trimming removed 6 bases from V and 4 bases from J, with 18 bases in between. The CDR3 nucleotides are TGTGCCAGCAGGCTCGGGGCAGGCCTGGGCTATGGCTACACCTTC. This gives the protein CASRLGAGLGYGYTF.